This T cell receptor beta chain originates from a study of cytomegalovirus exposure and HLA in healthy donors. Study results and caveats: According to reports, the classifier identified cytomegalovirus status with high specificity and sensitivity. Across all donors, roughly uniform sequencing depth was an assumption of the presence/absence analyses.

The study sampled nominally healthy donors, though unrecorded immune exposures were likely. Primers included in the PCR were 60 Vbeta and 13 Jbeta primers. Produced via immunoSEQ multiplex PCR; TCRdb's table is partial and in-frame only. Its clone listing holds about 150,000 clones. Trimming left V 1 base short and J 2 bases short, with 13 bases between. The CDR3 is 16 amino acids. Per the germline V gene, CDR1 is SGHRS and CDR2 is YFSETQ. Notes on this clone: Antigen: not known.

The sample taken for sequencing was PBMCs. The chain recombines TRBV5-1 with TRBJ2-1; D perhaps matches TRBD1 (6 bases). This clonotype was sampled from a woman between 50 and 59 years old in good health and CMV-seronegative. This chain's CDR3 is CASSLHTGRTYNEQFF. CDR3 in DNA: TGCGCCAGCAGCTTGCATACAGGGAGAACCTACAATGAGCAGTTCTTC.